These T cell receptor beta chains were read from a single sample in a study of OX40 agonist ivuxolimab in advanced cancers. Profiled with immunoSEQ multiplex PCR; TCRdb holds only in-frame clones, not every one. The sample gives 60,000 to 75,000 clones, roughly four fifths of which show up once; 0.9% to 1.1% is in the top ten. Source: CD4+ or CD8+ T cells sorted from blood, taken in a trial of the OX40 agonist ivuxolimab. These receptor sequences come from an adult with an advanced solid tumor such as melanoma, head and neck, liver or kidney cancer. Each CDR3 is given with its conserved first and last residue. D genes are given only for firm matches. Where a row states a size, it is once, few, many or the class of an expanded clone; other rows omit it.

TRBJ2-5,.,TRBV9,.,TGTGCCAGCAGCGTAGATTCGGTTCAAGAGACCCAGTACTTC,CASSVDSVQETQYF
TRBJ1-2,.,TRBV6-5,.,TGTGCCAGCAGCCCCGGAGGGTCCACTAACTATGGCTACACCTTC,CASSPGGSTNYGYTF
TRBJ2-7,.,TRBV6-5,.,TGTGCCAGCAGCCAGACTAGGATTCCCTACGAGCAGTACTTC,CASSQTRIPYEQYF
TRBJ2-1,TRBD1,TRBV19,.,TGTGCCAGTAGTATCCGGGACAGGGGTTACAATGAGCAGTTCTTC,CASSIRDRGYNEQFF
TRBJ1-6,.,TRBV6-1,.,TGTGCCACCCAGTGGGGGTGGGACAACCTCCACTTT,CATQWGWDNLHF
TRBJ1-5,.,TRBV2,.,TGTGCCAGCAAGTGGGGGAAGTATCAGCCCCAGCATTTT,CASKWGKYQPQHF
TRBJ1-5,.,TRBV7-2,.,TGTGCCAGCAGCCTAGGGCCGGGGACGGGCTCGGCGCGGCCCCAGCATTTT,CASSLGPGTGSARPQHF
TRBJ1-2,.,TRBV16,once,TGTGCCAGCAGCCAATCGGGGAGCAATGGCTACACCTTC,CASSQSGSNGYTF
TRBJ1-1,.,TRBV6-6,few,TGTGCCAGCAGTTCCCCCATTAACACTGAAGCTTTCTTT,CASSSPINTEAFF
TRBJ2-1,TRBD1,TRBV9,.,TGTGCCAGCAGCGTGGGGACAGTTTCCTCCTACAATGAGCAGTTCTTC,CASSVGTVSSYNEQFF
TRBJ2-2,.,TRBV4-1,.,TGCGCCAGCAGTCCAAACAAGGGTGTTGACACCGGGGAGCTGTTTTTT,CASSPNKGVDTGELFF
TRBJ2-7,TRBD2,TRBV7-9,.,TGTGCCAGCAGCCCCCGGGGAGCGGGGGGGTTCGACGAGCAGTACTTC,CASSPRGAGGFDEQYF
TRBJ2-6,.,TRBV5-4,once,TGTGCCAGCAGCTTGGCTTCGGGGGTAGTCGCTGGGGCCAACGTCCTGACTTTC,CASSLASGVVAGANVLTF
TRBJ1-2,.,TRBV6-1,.,TGTGCCAGCAGTGACATCGGGATCCATGGCTACACCTTC,CASSDIGIHGYTF
TRBJ2-5,TRBD2,TRBV4-3,.,TGCGCCAGCAGCCAAATCGCGGGGGGGACCCAAGAGACCCAGTACTTC,CASSQIAGGTQETQYF
TRBJ1-1,.,TRBV5-1,.,TGCGCCAGCAGCCCCCAGGGGATGAACACTGAAGCTTTCTTT,CASSPQGMNTEAFF